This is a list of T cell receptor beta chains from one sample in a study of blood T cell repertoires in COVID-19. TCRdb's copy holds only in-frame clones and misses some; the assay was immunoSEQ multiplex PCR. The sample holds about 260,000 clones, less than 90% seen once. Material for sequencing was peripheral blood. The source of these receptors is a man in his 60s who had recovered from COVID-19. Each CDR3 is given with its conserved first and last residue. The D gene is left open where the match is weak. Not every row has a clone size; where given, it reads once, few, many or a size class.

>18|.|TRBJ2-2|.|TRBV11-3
CASSRRPLGHPNTGELFF
TGTGCCAGCAGCCGTCGTCCCCTGGGACATCCGAACACCGGGGAGCTGTTTTTT
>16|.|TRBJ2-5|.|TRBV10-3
CAISPGFRAPRETQYF
TGTGCCATCAGCCCTGGATTCAGGGCCCCAAGAGAAACCCAGTACTTC
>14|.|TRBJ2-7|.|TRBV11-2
CASSLPPGLYEQYF
TGTGCCAGCAGCTTACCCCCAGGGCTCTACGAGCAGTACTTC
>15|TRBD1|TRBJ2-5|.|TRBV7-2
CASSKSDRGQETQYF
TGTGCCAGCAGCAAGTCGGACAGGGGGCAGGAGACCCAGTACTTC
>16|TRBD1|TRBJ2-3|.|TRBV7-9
CASSEWPTGPADTQYF
TGTGCCAGCAGCGAGTGGCCGACAGGGCCGGCAGATACGCAGTATTTT
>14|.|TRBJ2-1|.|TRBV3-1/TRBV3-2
CASSLTGSYNEQFF
TGTGCCAGCAGCCTTACGGGGTCCTACAATGAGCAGTTCTTC
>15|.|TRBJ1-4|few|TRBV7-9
CASSPGGRINEKLFF
TGTGCCAGCAGCCCCGGTGGGCGTATCAACGAAAAACTGTTTTTT
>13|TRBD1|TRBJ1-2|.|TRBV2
CASRTGGIYGYTF
TGTGCCAGCAGGACAGGGGGGATCTATGGCTACACCTTC
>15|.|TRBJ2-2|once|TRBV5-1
CASSLATGGPKELFF
TGCGCCAGCAGCTTGGCTACCGGGGGGCCCAAGGAGCTGTTTTTT
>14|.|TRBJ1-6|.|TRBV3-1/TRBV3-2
CASSHLRPHSPLHF
TGTGCCAGCAGCCATCTACGTCCCCATTCACCCCTCCACTTT
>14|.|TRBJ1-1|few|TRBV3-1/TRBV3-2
CASSARPGPTEAFF
TGTGCCAGCAGCGCTAGGCCTGGCCCTACTGAAGCTTTCTTT
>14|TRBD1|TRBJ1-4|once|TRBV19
CASKIEGANEKLFF
TGTGCCAGTAAAATCGAGGGGGCGAATGAAAAACTGTTTTTT
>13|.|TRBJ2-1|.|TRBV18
CASSEKTETEQFF
TGTGCCAGCTCAGAGAAGACAGAGACTGAGCAGTTCTTC
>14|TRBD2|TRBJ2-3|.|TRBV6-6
CASFSGGRTDTQYF
TGTGCCAGCTTTAGCGGGGGGCGCACAGATACGCAGTATTTT
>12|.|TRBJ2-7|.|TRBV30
CAWSGDSYEQYF
TGTGCCTGGAGTGGAGACTCCTACGAGCAGTACTTC
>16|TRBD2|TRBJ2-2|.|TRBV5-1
CASSAGRTANTGELFF
TGCGCCAGCAGTGCCGGGAGGACCGCGAACACCGGGGAGCTGTTTTTT
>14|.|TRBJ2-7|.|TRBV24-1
CATKGTKEGDEQYF
TGTGCCACAAAAGGGACAAAAGAAGGGGACGAGCAGTACTTC